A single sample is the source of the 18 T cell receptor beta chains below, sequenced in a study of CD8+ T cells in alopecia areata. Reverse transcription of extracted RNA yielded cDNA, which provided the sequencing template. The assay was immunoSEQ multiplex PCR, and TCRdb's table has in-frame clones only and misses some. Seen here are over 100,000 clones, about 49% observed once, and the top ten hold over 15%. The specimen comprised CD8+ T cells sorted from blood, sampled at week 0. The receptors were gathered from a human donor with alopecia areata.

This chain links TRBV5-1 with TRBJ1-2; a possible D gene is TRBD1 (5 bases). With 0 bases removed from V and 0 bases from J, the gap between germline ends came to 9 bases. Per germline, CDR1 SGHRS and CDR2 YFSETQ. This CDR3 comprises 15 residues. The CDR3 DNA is TGCGCCAGCAGCTTGGCGGGGGAAGCTAACTATGGCTACACCTTC. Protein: CASSLAGEANYGYTF.

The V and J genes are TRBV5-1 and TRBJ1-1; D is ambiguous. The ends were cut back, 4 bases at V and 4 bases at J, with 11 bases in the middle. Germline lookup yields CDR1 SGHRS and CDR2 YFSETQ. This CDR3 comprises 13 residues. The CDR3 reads CASSPTVGTEAFF. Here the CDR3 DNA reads TGCGCCAGCAGCCCGACGGTGGGCACTGAAGCTTTCTTT.

In DNA form, the CDR3 reads TGTGCCAGCAGCCCTGGCGGGGCTAGTTCACCCCTCCACTTT. Encoded protein: CASSPGGASSPLHF. The chain is built from TRBV7-9 and TRBJ1-6; possibly TRBD1 for D (5 bases). The CDR3 is made up of 14 amino acids. Germline lookup yields CDR1 SEHNR and CDR2 FQNEAQ (reference sequence). Trimming left V 5 bases short and J 9 bases short, with 14 bases between.

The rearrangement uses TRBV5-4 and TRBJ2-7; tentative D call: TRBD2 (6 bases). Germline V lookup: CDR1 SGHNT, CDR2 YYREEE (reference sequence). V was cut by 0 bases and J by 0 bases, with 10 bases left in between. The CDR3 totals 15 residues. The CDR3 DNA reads TGTGCCAGCAGCTTGGGTCGGGGGTCCTCCTACGAGCAGTACTTC. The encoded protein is CASSLGRGSSYEQYF.

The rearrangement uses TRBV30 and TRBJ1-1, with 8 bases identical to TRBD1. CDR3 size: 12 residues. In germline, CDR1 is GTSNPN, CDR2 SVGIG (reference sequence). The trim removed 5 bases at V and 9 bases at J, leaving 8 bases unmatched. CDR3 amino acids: CAWLTGEFQAFF. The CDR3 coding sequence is TGTGCCTGGTTGACAGGGGAGTTTCAAGCTTTCTTT.

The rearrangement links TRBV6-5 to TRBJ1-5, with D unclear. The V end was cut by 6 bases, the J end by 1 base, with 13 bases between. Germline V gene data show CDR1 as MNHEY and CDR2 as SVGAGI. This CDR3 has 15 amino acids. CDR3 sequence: CASSRGAESNQPQHF. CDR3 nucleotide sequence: TGTGCCAGCAGCCGGGGTGCAGAGAGCAATCAGCCCCAGCATTTT.

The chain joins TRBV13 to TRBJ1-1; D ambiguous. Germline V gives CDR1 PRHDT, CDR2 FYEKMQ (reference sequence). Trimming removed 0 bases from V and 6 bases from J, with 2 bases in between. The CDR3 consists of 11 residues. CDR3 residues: CASSLGSEAFF. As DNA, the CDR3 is TGTGCCAGCAGCTTAGGCTCTGAAGCTTTCTTT.

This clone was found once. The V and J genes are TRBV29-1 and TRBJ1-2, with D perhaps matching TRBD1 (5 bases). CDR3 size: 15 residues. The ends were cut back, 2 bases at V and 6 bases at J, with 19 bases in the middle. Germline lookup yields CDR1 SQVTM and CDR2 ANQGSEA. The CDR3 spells CSVEFLGPGLDGYTF. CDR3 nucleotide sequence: TGCAGCGTTGAATTCTTAGGGCCAGGGTTAGATGGCTACACCTTC.

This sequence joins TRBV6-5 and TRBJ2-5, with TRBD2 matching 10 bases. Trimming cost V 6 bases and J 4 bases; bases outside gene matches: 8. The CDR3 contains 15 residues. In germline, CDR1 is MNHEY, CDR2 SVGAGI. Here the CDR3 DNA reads TGTGCCAGCAGCTTAGCGGGGGGTGGCGGAGAGACCCAGTACTTC. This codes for CASSLAGGGGETQYF.

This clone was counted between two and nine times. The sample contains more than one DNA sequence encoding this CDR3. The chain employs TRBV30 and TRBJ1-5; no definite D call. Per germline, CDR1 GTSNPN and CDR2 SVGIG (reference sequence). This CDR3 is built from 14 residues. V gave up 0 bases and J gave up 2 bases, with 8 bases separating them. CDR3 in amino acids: CAWSVGRGNQPQHF. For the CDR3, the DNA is TGTGCCTGGAGTGTAGGTAGGGGCAATCAGCCCCAGCATTTT.

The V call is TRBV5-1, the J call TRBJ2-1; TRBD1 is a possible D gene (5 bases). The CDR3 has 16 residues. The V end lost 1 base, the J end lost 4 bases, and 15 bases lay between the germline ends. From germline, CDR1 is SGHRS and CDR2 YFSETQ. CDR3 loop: CASSLTPGLKYNEQFF. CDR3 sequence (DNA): TGCGCCAGCAGCTTGACTCCAGGGCTAAAATACAATGAGCAGTTCTTC.

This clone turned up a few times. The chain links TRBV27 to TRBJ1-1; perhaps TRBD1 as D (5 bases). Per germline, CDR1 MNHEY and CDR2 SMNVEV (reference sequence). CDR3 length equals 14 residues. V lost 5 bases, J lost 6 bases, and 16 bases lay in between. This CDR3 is CASSHRGAAAEAFF. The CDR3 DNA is TGTGCCAGCAGTCATCGCGGGGCCGCAGCTGAAGCTTTCTTT.

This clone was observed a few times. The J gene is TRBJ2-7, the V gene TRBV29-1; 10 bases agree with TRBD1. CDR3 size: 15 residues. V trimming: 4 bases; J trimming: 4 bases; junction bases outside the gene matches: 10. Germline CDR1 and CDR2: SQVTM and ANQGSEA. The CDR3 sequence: CSVGQGASVEYEQYF. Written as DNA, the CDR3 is TGCAGCGTTGGACAGGGGGCTTCCGTCGAGTACGAGCAGTACTTC.

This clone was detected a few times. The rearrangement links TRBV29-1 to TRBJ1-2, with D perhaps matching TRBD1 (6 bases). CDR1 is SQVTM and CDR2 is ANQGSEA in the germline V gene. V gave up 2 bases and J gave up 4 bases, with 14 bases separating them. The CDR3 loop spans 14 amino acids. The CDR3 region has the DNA TGCAGCGTTGAAAAGGCAGGGGAGCTCTATGGCTACACCTTC. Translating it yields CSVEKAGELYGYTF.

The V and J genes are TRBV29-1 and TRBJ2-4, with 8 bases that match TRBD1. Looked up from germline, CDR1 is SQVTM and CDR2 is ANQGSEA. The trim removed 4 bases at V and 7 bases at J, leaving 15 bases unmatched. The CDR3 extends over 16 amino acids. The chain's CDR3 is CSVAGHWGQDVNIQYF. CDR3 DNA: TGCAGCGTTGCGGGGCACTGGGGACAGGACGTGAACATTCAGTACTTC.

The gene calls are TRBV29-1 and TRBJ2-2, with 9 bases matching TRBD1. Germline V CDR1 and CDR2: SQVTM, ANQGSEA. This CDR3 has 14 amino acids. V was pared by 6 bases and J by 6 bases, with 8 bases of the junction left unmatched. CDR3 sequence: CSVAGTGWSGELFF. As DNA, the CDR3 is TGCAGCGTCGCCGGGACAGGGTGGTCCGGGGAGCTGTTTTTT.

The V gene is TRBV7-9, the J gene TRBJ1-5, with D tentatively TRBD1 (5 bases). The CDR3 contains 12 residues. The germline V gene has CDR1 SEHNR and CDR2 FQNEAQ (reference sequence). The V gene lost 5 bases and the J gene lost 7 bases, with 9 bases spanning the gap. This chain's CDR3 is CASSRGTQPQHF. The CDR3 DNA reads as TGTGCCAGCAGCCGTGGGACCCAGCCCCAGCATTTT.

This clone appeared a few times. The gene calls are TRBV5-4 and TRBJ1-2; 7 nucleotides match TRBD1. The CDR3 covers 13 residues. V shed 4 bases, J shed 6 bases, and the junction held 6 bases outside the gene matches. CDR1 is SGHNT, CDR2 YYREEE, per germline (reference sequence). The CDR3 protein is CASSREGANGYTF. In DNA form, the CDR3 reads TGTGCCAGCAGCCGGGAGGGGGCGAATGGCTACACCTTC.